Listed here is a single TCR beta chain. Treatment noted: 15 to 20 received Ad26.COV2.S at low or high dose, single or two shots; five or six received placebo; per-sample allocation not given. Samples were taken on day 63 after the first vaccine or placebo injection. The study used a vaccine consisting of an Ad26 vector that expressed Wuhan-strain SARS-CoV-2 spike. The entry originates in a study of Ad26.COV2.S vaccination and SARS-CoV-2 variants. The protocol was immunoSEQ multiplex PCR, while the TCRdb copy is restricted to in-frame clones and leaves out a portion. The repertoire holds hundreds of thousands of clones, 89% seen once, with over 1.3% in the top ten. Between the trimmed V and J ends, which lost 2 bases and 4 bases, there was a span of 3 bases. Looked up from germline, CDR1 is SGHTS and CDR2 is YDEGEE. The CDR3 totals 11 residues.

Specimen: peripheral blood, collected in a trial of Ad26.COV2.S vaccine versus placebo. This rearrangement joins TRBV5-8 to TRBJ1-2; D is undetermined. The receptor's source is a person aged 18-60 years who received the Ad26.COV2.S COVID-19 vaccine or a placebo. Here the CDR3 reads CASSFRYGYTF. The CDR3 nucleotides are TGTGCCAGCAGCTTTCGCTATGGCTACACCTTC.